One sample yielded the 13 T cell receptor beta chains listed below, sequenced in a study of blood T cells in healthy people across ages. The use of a sample-barcoded 5' primer and a J-beta primer mix characterized a second PCR of roughly 7 to 12 cycles. TCRdb reprocessed the 5' RACE reads with MiXCR, giving one entry per CDR3 protein. The sample holds approximately 1.5 million distinct CDR3 sequences; 40% to 45% are singletons and the top ten take more than 4%. The sample taken for sequencing was blood. The receptors here all came from a woman between 18 and 29 years old in good health.

This clonotype turned up a few times. The chain uses TRBV12-3 or TRBV12-4 and TRBJ1-3; D gene ambiguous. Trimming removed 8 bases at V and 0 bases at J, with 8 bases between. This CDR3 spans 13 amino acids. CDR3 sequence: CASARSSGNTIYF. As DNA, the CDR3 is TGTGCCAGCGCACGGAGCTCTGGAAACACCATATATTTT.

This clonotype has only a few counts. The J gene is TRBJ1-2, the V gene TRBV20-1; maybe TRBD1 (5 bases). Germline lookup yields CDR1 DFQATT and CDR2 SNEGSKA (reference sequence). CDR3 length: 12 amino acids. Between the trimmed V and J ends, which lost 4 bases and 2 bases, there was a span of 8 bases. The CDR3 DNA reads as TGCAGTGCTATACGGGACAACTATGGCTACACCTTC. Translating gives CSAIRDNYGYTF.

To note about this clonotype: Being one base from a much bigger clone, this may be a read error. J is TRBJ2-6 and V is TRBV29-1, with D unclear. Germline values: CDR1 SQVTM, CDR2 ANQGSEA. Trimming pared 2 bases from V and 0 bases from J, leaving 2 bases between. CDR3 length: 13 amino acids. CDR3 nucleotide sequence: TGCAGCGTTGAAACCTCTGGGGCCAACGTCCTGACTTTC. Its translation is CSVETSGANVLTF.

The chain links TRBV29-1 to TRBJ2-3; possibly TRBD2 for D (5 bases). V dropped 0 bases and J dropped 2 bases, with 9 bases sitting between them. Germline V CDR1 and CDR2: SQVTM, ANQGSEA. The CDR3 has 14 residues. This chain's CDR3 is CSVEERDSTDTQYF. In nucleotides, the CDR3 is TGCAGCGTTGAAGAACGGGATTCCACAGATACGCAGTATTTT.

This chain connects TRBV28 to TRBJ2-1, with TRBD1 identical over 8 bases. Germline CDR1 and CDR2: MDHEN and SYDVKM. V dropped 5 bases and J dropped 8; count of bases not matched to a gene: 11. The CDR3 extends over 15 amino acids. CDR3 nucleotides: TGTGCCAGCAGTGTTAGCGGACAGGGTGGTGATGAGCAGTTCTTC. Translating it yields CASSVSGQGGDEQFF.

V usage is TRBV6-6 and J usage is TRBJ2-3, with D tentatively TRBD1 (6 bases). Trimming left V 2 bases short and J 1 base short, with 10 bases between. CDR1 and CDR2 (germline): MNHNY, SVGAGI (reference sequence). The CDR3 consists of 15 residues. The CDR3 nucleotides read TGTGCCAGCAGTTACCGGGACACCGGCACAGATACGCAGTATTTT. Translated, it gives CASSYRDTGTDTQYF.

This chain joins TRBV30 and TRBJ2-4; TRBD2 might be the D (6 bases). The germline gives CDR1 GTSNPN, CDR2 SVGIG (reference sequence). V lost 5 bases and J 1 base, leaving 6 bases between the germline ends. There are 12 residues in the CDR3. The CDR3 reads CAWGGAKNIQYF. In DNA form, the CDR3 reads TGTGCCTGGGGGGGGGCCAAAAACATTCAGTACTTC.

This clonotype showed up just a few times. V gene TRBV4-2 combines with J gene TRBJ2-7, with 7 positions matching TRBD1. The J segment lost 1 base and the V segment lost 1 base, leaving 4 bases of the junction unmatched. The CDR3 sequence is 15 residues long. Germline V gene lookup returns CDR1 LGHNA and CDR2 YNFKEQ. CDR3: CASSQAMGQSYEQYF. The CDR3 DNA reads as TGTGCCAGCAGCCAAGCCATGGGACAGTCCTACGAGCAGTACTTC.

This chain joins TRBV10-3 and TRBJ2-5; 9 positions agree with TRBD2. Judging by the DNA end, TRBJ2-7 fits better; the J call may be wrong. CDR3 length: 14 residues. CDR1 is ENHRY, CDR2 SYGVKD, per germline. The chain's CDR3 is CAISGTSEGYEQYF. The CDR3 DNA is TGTGCCATCAGTGGGACTAGCGAAGGGTACGAGCAGTACTTC.

The chain is built from TRBV9 and TRBJ1-3, with D maybe TRBD1 (5 bases). The V gene's germline CDR1 is SGDLS and CDR2 YYNGEE. Trimming stripped 4 bases from V and 0 bases from J, with 14 bases between. CDR3 length equals 16 residues. CDR3 amino acids: CASSPGRIFSGNTIYF. The CDR3 nucleotides are TGTGCCAGCAGCCCGGGACGTATATTCTCTGGAAACACCATATATTTT.

This sequence joins TRBV2 and TRBJ2-2, with D possibly being TRBD2 (6 bases). There are 14 residues in the CDR3. The V gene lost 3 bases and the J gene lost 1 base, with 6 bases spanning the gap. CDR1 and CDR2 (germline): SNHLY, FYNNEI. The CDR3 sequence: CASSERENTGELFF. In DNA form, the CDR3 reads TGTGCCAGCAGTGAGCGGGAGAACACCGGGGAGCTGTTTTTT. Supplemented by reference TRBV2 and TRBJ2-2, the full variable domain reads EPEVTQTPSHQVTQMGQEVILRCVPISNHLYFYWYRQILGQKVEFLVSFYNNEISEKSEIFDDQFSVERPDGSNFTLKIRSTKLEDSAMYFCASSERENTGELFFGEGSRLTVL.

This sequence joins TRBV29-1 and TRBJ1-1; unclear D gene. V lost 1 base, J lost 7 bases, and 7 bases lay in between. The CDR3 runs 11 residues. Germline CDR1 SQVTM, CDR2 ANQGSEA. CDR3 sequence: CSVEGLGEAFF. DNA for the CDR3: TGCAGCGTTGAAGGTTTAGGTGAAGCTTTCTTT.

This chain links TRBV29-1 with TRBJ2-4; D may match TRBD1 or TRBD2 (6 bases each). The end of the DNA is better explained by TRBJ2-7, so the J call may be wrong. CDR1 is SQVTM and CDR2 is ANQGSEA in the germline V gene. This CDR3 spans 13 amino acids. CDR3 loop: CSVEAGAPGEQYF. The DNA for the CDR3 is TGCAGCGTTGAAGCGGGGGCCCCAGGCGAGCAGTACTTC.